These 11 T cell receptor beta chains were sequenced from one sample in a study of shared clonotypes between healthy human individuals. Using immunoSEQ multiplex PCR, the repertoire was profiled, and TCRdb retains in-frame clones only, with some absent. The data hold 2 million or so clones, with about 95% observed a single time. It was CD45RO-negative cells, positively selected for CCR7, that made up naive CD8 cells, with terminally differentiated effector memory CD45RA+ cells excluded. Input material: naive CD8+ T cells sorted from blood. The source of these receptors is a man in his late teens or twenties in good health.

The chain joins TRBV11-1 to TRBJ2-3; D gene ambiguous. Germline CDR1 reads SGHAT; CDR2 reads FQDESV (reference sequence). CDR3 length: 13 amino acids. V was pared by 3 bases and J by 2 bases, with 6 bases between. CDR3 residues: CASSFVPTDTQYF. In DNA form, the CDR3 reads TGTGCCAGCAGCTTCGTCCCCACAGATACGCAGTATTTT.

This clone occurred once. The gene calls are TRBV7-9 and TRBJ1-2; no definite D call. Trimming cost V 7 bases and J 2 bases, with 14 bases left between them. The CDR3 has 14 residues. Germline CDR1 SEHNR, CDR2 FQNEAQ (reference sequence). The CDR3 DNA reads TGTGCCAGCACCGTCGTAGGGTCAAACTATGGCTACACCTTC. It translates to CASTVVGSNYGYTF.

This chain connects TRBV9 to TRBJ1-3, with D hard to call. The V end lost 1 base, the J end lost 0 bases, and 11 bases lay between the germline ends. Germline V lookup: CDR1 SGDLS, CDR2 YYNGEE. This CDR3 is 16 amino acids long. CDR3 amino acids: CASSVSSQNSGNTIYF. Written as DNA, the CDR3 is TGTGCCAGCAGCGTATCATCGCAAAACTCTGGAAACACCATATATTTT.

This chain connects TRBV4-1 to TRBJ1-2; D is perhaps TRBD1 (5 bases). Germline V gene sequence: CDR1 MGHRA, CDR2 YSYEKL. V was clipped by 1 base and J by 4 bases, with 10 bases between them. The CDR3 runs to 14 residues. CDR3 DNA sequence: TGCGCCAGCAGCCAAGCCCGGGGGACCTATGGCTACACCTTC. It translates to CASSQARGTYGYTF.

The chain has TRBV6-1 and TRBJ2-3; D perhaps matches TRBD1 (6 bases). Germline CDR1 and CDR2: MNHNS and SASEGT. This CDR3 has 16 residues. Trimming pared 2 bases from V and 4 bases from J, leaving 16 bases between. CDR3 sequence reads: CASSEFTGKESDTQYF. CDR3 nucleotide sequence: TGTGCCAGCAGTGAATTCACAGGGAAGGAATCAGATACGCAGTATTTT.

Of note for this clone: Sequence at one end of the junction differs from germline and may be a read error. The rearrangement uses TRBV18 and TRBJ2-7; D unclear. The CDR3 runs 13 residues. Germline CDR1 is KGHSH and CDR2 is LQKENI. The CDR3 DNA sequence: TGTGCCAGCTCACCACTGTCGTACTACGAGCGGTACTTC. It yields the protein CASSPLSYYERYF.

The chain carries TRBV29-1 and TRBJ1-2; 7 nucleotides align to TRBD1. CDR3 length: 12 residues. The J segment lost 7 bases and the V segment lost 2 bases, leaving 4 bases of the junction unmatched. Germline V gene data show CDR1 as SQVTM and CDR2 as ANQGSEA. The CDR3 protein is CSVEPTGLGYTF. As DNA, the CDR3 is TGCAGCGTTGAACCGACAGGGCTTGGCTACACCTTC.

J is TRBJ2-7 and V is TRBV11-2; possible D gene TRBD1, 6 bases. The CDR3 length is 16 residues. V lost 5 bases to trimming and J lost 2 bases, with 19 bases between them. The V gene's germline CDR1 is SGHAT and CDR2 FQNNGV. This CDR3 reads CASSERQEALPYEQYF. In DNA form, the CDR3 reads TGTGCCAGCAGCGAACGACAGGAGGCCCTGCCCTACGAGCAGTACTTC.

The rearrangement links TRBV9 to TRBJ2-1, with 10 bases aligning to TRBD1. The CDR3 has 16 amino acids. V shed 2 bases and J 4 bases; nucleotides not matched to a gene: 6. The germline V gene encodes CDR1 SGDLS and CDR2 YYNGEE. CDR3 in amino acids: CASSVEGQGWYNEQFF. CDR3 DNA sequence: TGTGCCAGCAGCGTCGAGGGACAGGGGTGGTACAATGAGCAGTTCTTC.

The chain combines TRBV5-1 with TRBJ2-1; 8 positions match TRBD2. V lost 0 bases, J lost 10 bases, and 9 bases stayed unmatched. The CDR3 loop spans 15 amino acids. The germline V gene encodes CDR1 SGHRS and CDR2 YFSETQ. Written as DNA, the CDR3 is TGCGCCAGCAGCTTGGCATCTCTAGCGGGCCCCGAGCAGTTCTTC. This sequence encodes CASSLASLAGPEQFF.

The genes are TRBV6-5 and TRBJ1-6; 9 bases are a match to TRBD1. CDR1 is MNHEY and CDR2 is SVGAGI in the germline V gene. Trimming took 7 bases from V and 6 from J; bases not matched to a gene: 7. There are 15 residues in the CDR3. The CDR3: CASTMDRGANSPLHF. The CDR3 nucleotides are TGTGCCAGCACTATGGACAGGGGAGCTAATTCACCCCTCCACTTT.